Listed here is a single TCR beta chain. This clonotype has a count of ten or more. Its binding antigen is unknown. Base qualities are not recorded, but no much larger clone differs from it by a single base. These data are taken from a study of CD8 T cells in ankylosing spondylitis (dated by TCRdb to about 2017). Regarding the complete study: To find TCR variants linked to disease, the study profiled T cell receptor beta repertoires in ankylosing spondylitis patients and healthy donors. The full study cohort comprised some 27 ankylosing spondylitis patients and 85 to 120 healthy donors. Samples of peripheral blood were taken, and for ankylosing spondylitis patients, synovial fluid was collected as well. General conclusions and limits of the study: Blood from ankylosing spondylitis patients appeared to be characterized by a TCR beta motif composed of about 8 highly homologous amino acid variants. A CD8+ phenotype was shown by the disease-linked clones, which were found at relatively low frequencies in peripheral blood. Significant enrichment of the disease-linked clones was reported in matched synovial fluid samples from ankylosing spondylitis patients. Some of the motif variants had been reported before in the synovial fluid and blood of reactive arthritis patients, a finding that suggests common disease-initiation mechanisms.

Synovial fluid samples were matched to blood samples from the same ankylosing spondylitis patients. From cysteine to phenylalanine, the CDR3 is 14 amino acids long. Of the read, only the CDR3 DNA is kept; its 42 bases are in frame from base 1. V is trimmed back by 7 bases and J by 7 bases, and the junction contains 10 bases that no gene match accounts for. The germline V gene specifies MDHEN as CDR1 and SYDVKM as CDR2. The run used an Illumina HiSeq 2500. Quantitative 5'-RACE with molecular barcodes was the method used to prepare the TCR beta libraries. In the authors' own workflow: A new computational method based on a probabilistic model of VDJ rearrangement was used to identify disease-linked TCR variants. In TCRdb, the public reads were trimmed at Q25 with fastp and aligned with MiXCR, with productive beta chains retained. Duplicate CDR3 protein sequences are folded into a single record with the most common DNA and genes. In this record, the V and J calls reflect TCRdb's handling and not the investigators' own analysis. In this sample the table shows tens of thousands of distinct CDR3 sequences, 6.2% of which occur a single time. About 4.6% of the sample is taken by the ten largest.

The TCR comes from a male donor with ankylosing spondylitis. The sequencing sample was made of synovial fluid, either unsorted or a sorted T cell fraction (not recorded which). Here the chain combines TRBV28 and TRBJ2-7; TRBD2 aligns with 10 central bases. The CDR3 loop reads CASNHLAGVGEQYF. The DNA reads as follows: TGTGCCAGCAACCACCTAGCGGGAGTTGGGGAGCAGTACTTC.